This T cell receptor (beta chain) originates from a study of blood T cells in healthy people across ages. The V segment lost 5 bases and the J segment 2 bases; nucleotides outside the gene matches: 1. This CDR3 contains 13 residues. Germline-derived CDR1 and CDR2 are GTSNPN and SVGIG (reference sequence). Primers used in a second PCR of about 6 to 11 cycles were a sample-barcoded 5' primer and a J-beta primer mix. TCRdb independently ran MiXCR on the 5' RACE reads; one entry per CDR3 protein. The sample yields 600,000 to 800,000 distinct CDR3 sequences, over 40% seen once. The gene calls are TRBV30 and TRBJ2-2; TRBD1 agrees at 8 bases. The receptor was derived from a woman aged 80 or older in good health. Material: blood. The CDR3 coding sequence is TGTGCCTGGGGGACAGGTAACACCGGGGAGCTGTTTTTT. It codes for CAWGTGNTGELFF.